This TCR beta chain stems from a study of blood T cell repertoires in COVID-19. Study summary: Samples taken during acute and convalescent COVID-19 were collected in the United States, Italy and Spain.

Study processing details: Reference gene primer amplification gave nucleated cell count estimates. The protocol was immunoSEQ multiplex PCR, while the TCRdb copy is restricted to in-frame clones and leaves out a portion. That table gives V, J and clone size, and the DNA gave D and trimming. This sample yields around 94,000 clones, of which 85% are seen a single time; around 3% belongs to the top ten. The length of the CDR3 is 15 residues. CDR1 and CDR2 from the germline V gene are SGDLS and YYNGEE. The V gene lost 0 bases and the J gene lost 3 bases, with 9 bases spanning the gap. The V call is TRBV9, the J call TRBJ2-2, with D maybe TRBD2 (5 bases). This TCR derives from a man between 45 and 60 years old with acute or convalescent COVID-19. The sample comprised peripheral blood. The CDR3 coding sequence is TGTGCCAGCAGCGTAGATATGCGGGACACCGGGGAGCTGTTTTTT. Its protein product is CASSVDMRDTGELFF.